This T cell receptor (beta chain) was obtained from a study of Ad26.COV2.S vaccination and SARS-CoV-2 variants. The CDR3 is made up of 16 amino acids. V lost 5 bases, J lost 0 bases, and 4 bases stayed unmatched. Germline V gives CDR1 ENHRY, CDR2 SYGVKD. Noted treatment: about 20 received Ad26.COV2.S at low or high dose, single or two shots; roughly five received placebo; per-sample allocation not given. Repertoires come from day 63 after the first vaccine or placebo injection. The table came from immunoSEQ multiplex PCR; TCRdb's copy has only in-frame clones and leaves some out. The repertoire includes 350,000 to 500,000 clones, 89% of them detected once, and around 2.5% sits in the top ten.

The gene calls are TRBV10-3 and TRBJ2-2, with TRBD1 identical over 9 bases. The sample consisted of peripheral blood, taken in a trial of Ad26.COV2.S vaccine versus placebo. The clonotype comes from a person aged 18-60 years who received the Ad26.COV2.S COVID-19 vaccine or a placebo. CDR3 sequence: CAISLRQGANTGELFF. The CDR3 coding sequence is TGTGCCATCAGTTTAAGACAGGGGGCGAACACCGGGGAGCTGTTTTTT.